The T cell receptor beta chain under discussion was sequenced for a study of cytomegalovirus exposure and HLA in healthy donors. Broader study findings: The authors later found HLA-associated TCR beta chains more clonally expanded than equally common others. Later genetic work tied a missense DCLRE1C variant to beta-chain V and J trimming. An Asian-associated ancestry cluster reportedly showed fewer N-insertions than the approximately 600-donor mean in a later analysis.

Trimming shortened V by 2 bases and J by 3 bases, and 8 bases separated the two germline ends. The CDR3 runs 13 residues. The germline gives CDR1 MDHEN, CDR2 SYDVKM. This PCR relied on a set of 60 Vbeta primers and 13 Jbeta primers. TCRdb's copy holds only in-frame clones and misses some; the assay was immunoSEQ multiplex PCR. The table lists under 250,000 clones, about 80% of them singletons. Concerning this clone itself: Its specificity is not known.

The sequence was obtained from a woman aged 55-75 years in good health and CMV-seropositive. The chain uses TRBV28 and TRBJ2-7; a possible D gene is TRBD1 (5 bases). The sequenced sample was PBMCs. CDR3 DNA sequence: TGTGCCAGCAGTTTACGCGACAGCTACGAGCAGTACTTC. This gives the protein CASSLRDSYEQYF.